Listed below are T cell receptor beta chains from one sample, sequenced in a study of blood T cell repertoires in COVID-19. Generated by immunoSEQ multiplex PCR, the TCRdb table keeps only in-frame clones and is missing some. The table lists a few hundred thousand clones, approximately 89% of them singletons. What was sequenced was PBMCs or T cells enriched from blood (not recorded which). These receptors originate from a woman between 40 and 50 years old who had been exposed to COVID-19. Both conserved end residues are part of each CDR3. D genes are given only for firm matches. Not every row has a clone size; where given, it reads once, few, many or a size class.

J gene | V gene | clone size | D gene | CDR3 protein | CDR3 DNA
TRBJ2-5 | TRBV6-1 | NA | TRBD1 | CASSGGTGGAKAETQYF | TGTGCCAGCAGTGGGGGGACAGGGGGCGCGAAGGCAGAGACCCAGTACTTC
TRBJ1-1 | TRBV15 | NA | NA | CATSRGARVSIEAFF | TGTGCCACCAGCAGAGGTGCCAGGGTGAGCATAGAAGCTTTCTTT
TRBJ1-2 | TRBV7-9 | NA | NA | CASSDDSLTYGYTF | TGTGCCAGCAGCGACGACAGCTTAACCTATGGCTACACCTTC
TRBJ2-1 | TRBV3-1/TRBV3-2 | NA | NA | CASSPPLRGLTYNEQFF | TGTGCCAGCAGCCCCCCTTTGAGAGGGCTAACCTACAATGAGCAGTTCTTC
TRBJ2-1 | TRBV6-5 | once | NA | CASPQDGYNEQFF | TGTGCCAGCCCACAGGATGGATACAATGAGCAGTTCTTC
TRBJ2-6 | TRBV6-5 | NA | NA | CASSYRPGTGANVLTF | TGTGCCAGCAGTTACCGTCCAGGGACTGGGGCCAACGTCCTGACTTTC
TRBJ2-2 | TRBV15 | once | NA | CATSPRALFVGELFF | TGTGCCACCAGCCCTCGAGCGCTATTCGTTGGGGAGCTGTTTTTT
TRBJ1-5 | TRBV12-3/TRBV12-4 | NA | TRBD1 | CASSQTGNQPQHF | TGTGCCAGCAGCCAGACAGGGAATCAGCCCCAGCATTTT
TRBJ2-1 | TRBV2 | NA | NA | CASSAQGPEQFF | TGTGCCAGCAGTGCACAGGGCCCGGAGCAGTTCTTC
TRBJ2-2 | TRBV5-6 | NA | NA | CASIRRANTGELFF | TGTGCCAGCATCAGACGGGCGAACACCGGGGAGCTGTTTTTT
TRBJ2-1 | TRBV24-1 | NA | TRBD2 | CATSDGTSRQQFF | TGTGCCACCAGTGATGGGACTAGCCGTCAGCAGTTCTTC
TRBJ2-2 | TRBV3-1/TRBV3-2 | NA | NA | CASSQVNTGELFF | TGTGCCAGCAGCCAAGTAAATACCGGGGAGCTGTTTTTT
TRBJ2-7 | TRBV3-1/TRBV3-2 | NA | TRBD1 | CASSQDGAGTGSYEQYF | TGTGCCAGCAGCCAAGATGGGGCCGGGACAGGCTCCTACGAGCAGTACTTC
TRBJ2-5 | TRBV19 | once | NA | CASSRELAPGETQYF | TGTGCCAGTAGTAGAGAGCTTGCTCCGGGGGAGACCCAGTACTTC
TRBJ1-1 | TRBV30 | NA | TRBD1 | CAWPTGTGGPNTEAFF | TGTGCCTGGCCTACCGGGACAGGGGGCCCGAACACTGAAGCTTTCTTT
TRBJ2-3 | TRBV29-1 | NA | NA | CSVGGGGLSTDTQYF | TGCAGCGTTGGAGGGGGGGGCCTTAGCACAGATACGCAGTATTTT
TRBJ1-2 | TRBV5-1 | NA | NA | CASSLGSNYGYTF | TGCGCCAGCAGCTTGGGTAGTAACTATGGCTACACCTTC
TRBJ1-1 | TRBV6-5 | NA | NA | CASSYSSAGVNTEAFF | TGTGCCAGCAGTTACTCGAGCGCAGGGGTGAACACTGAAGCTTTCTTT
TRBJ1-1 | TRBV7-7 | NA | NA | CASSPDRGARTEAFF | TGTGCTAGCAGCCCTGATCGGGGGGCGCGAACTGAAGCTTTCTTT
TRBJ2-2 | TRBV24-1 | once | NA | CATSDLRGVTGELFF | TGTGCCACCAGTGACCTCAGGGGGGTAACCGGGGAGCTGTTTTTT
TRBJ2-1 | TRBV7-2 | once | NA | CASSLAPRASYNEQFF | TGTGCCAGCAGCTTAGCGCCCAGGGCCAGTTACAATGAGCAGTTCTTC
TRBJ1-1 | TRBV5-1 | once | TRBD1 | CASSWGTGRNTEAFF | TGCGCCAGCAGCTGGGGGACAGGGCGGAACACTGAAGCTTTCTTT
TRBJ2-3 | TRBV6-2/TRBV6-3 | few | NA | CASSTPTGTVVDTQYF | TGTGCCAGCAGTACTCCGACAGGGACTGTCGTGGATACGCAGTATTTT
TRBJ1-6 | TRBV19 | NA | NA | CASRREINSPLHF | TGTGCCAGTAGGAGGGAAATTAATTCACCCCTCCACTTT
TRBJ1-1 | TRBV7-2 | NA | NA | CASSPGGPINTEAFF | TGTGCCAGCAGCCCAGGAGGGCCAATAAACACTGAAGCTTTCTTT
TRBJ1-1 | TRBV2 | NA | NA | CASSSPGRGDTEAFF | TGTGCCAGCAGCAGTCCAGGCCGGGGGGACACTGAAGCTTTCTTT
TRBJ1-3 | TRBV14 | NA | TRBD1 | CASSRTGDRGNTIYF | TGTGCCAGCAGCCGGACAGGGGATAGAGGAAACACCATATATTTT
TRBJ1-2 | TRBV5-5 | NA | NA | CASSLAAGNYGYTF | TGTGCCAGCAGCTTGGCCGCAGGGAACTATGGCTACACCTTC
TRBJ1-5 | TRBV19 | NA | TRBD1 | CASSIATGGQPQHF | TGTGCCAGTAGTATAGCTACAGGGGGTCAGCCCCAGCATTTT
TRBJ2-7 | TRBV5-1 | NA | NA | CASSFEGIGYEQYF | TGCGCCAGCAGCTTCGAGGGCATAGGGTACGAGCAGTACTTC
TRBJ1-1 | TRBV5-1 | NA | TRBD1 | CASSSQGAMGTEAFF | TGCGCCAGCAGTTCTCAGGGGGCGATGGGCACTGAAGCTTTCTTT
TRBJ1-4 | TRBV27 | few | TRBD1 | CASSPHRDRISPNEKLFF | TGTGCCAGCAGTCCACACCGGGACAGGATCTCACCTAATGAAAAACTGTTTTTT
TRBJ1-1 | TRBV19 | NA | NA | CASREATNTEAFF | TGTGCCAGTAGAGAAGCTACGAACACTGAAGCTTTCTTT
TRBJ2-1 | TRBV18 | once | NA | CASSPGYQRASSYNEQFF | TGTGCCAGCTCACCTGGGTACCAGCGGGCAAGCTCCTACAATGAGCAGTTCTTC
TRBJ1-3 | TRBV18 | NA | NA | CASSPPRAAGNTIYF | TGTGCCAGCTCACCACCGCGGGCAGCTGGAAACACCATATATTTT
TRBJ2-5 | TRBV5-8 | NA | TRBD1 | CASSLTLGQGEETQYF | TGTGCCAGCAGCTTGACCCTGGGACAGGGGGAAGAGACCCAGTACTTC
TRBJ2-3 | TRBV5-1 | NA | NA | CASSLEGLNTDTQYF | TGCGCCAGCAGCTTGGAAGGACTTAACACAGATACGCAGTATTTT
TRBJ1-3 | TRBV10-3 | NA | NA | CASTARLDSSGNTIYF | TGTGCCTCCACGGCCCGGCTGGACAGCTCTGGAAACACCATATATTTT
TRBJ2-1 | TRBV30 | NA | TRBD1 | CAWSLGQGAHEQFF | TGTGCCTGGAGCCTGGGACAGGGGGCCCATGAGCAGTTCTTC
TRBJ2-3 | TRBV19 | many | NA | CASSFRDTQYF | TGTGCCAGTAGTTTCCGAGATACGCAGTATTTT
TRBJ2-1 | TRBV24-1 | NA | TRBD2 | CATSGQASGRNNEQFF | TGTGCCACCAGTGGTCAGGCTAGCGGGAGGAACAATGAGCAGTTCTTC
TRBJ1-4 | TRBV24-1 | NA | NA | CATSDRTNEKLFF | TGTGCCACCAGTGACAGAACTAATGAAAAACTGTTTTTT
TRBJ2-2 | TRBV24-1 | NA | TRBD2 | CATSPGTSGRPTGELFF | TGTGCCACCAGCCCCGGGACTAGCGGGAGGCCCACCGGGGAGCTGTTTTTT
TRBJ2-5 | TRBV7-9 | NA | TRBD1 | CASSSPGQGQETQYF | TGTGCCAGCAGCTCCCCAGGACAGGGCCAAGAGACCCAGTACTTC
TRBJ2-1 | TRBV5-4 | NA | TRBD2 | CASSPGGREYNEQFF | TGTGCCAGCAGCCCCGGCGGGCGGGAGTATAATGAGCAGTTCTTC
TRBJ1-3 | TRBV4-1 | NA | NA | CASSQVGGNTIYF | TGCGCCAGCAGCCAAGTCGGTGGAAACACCATATATTTT